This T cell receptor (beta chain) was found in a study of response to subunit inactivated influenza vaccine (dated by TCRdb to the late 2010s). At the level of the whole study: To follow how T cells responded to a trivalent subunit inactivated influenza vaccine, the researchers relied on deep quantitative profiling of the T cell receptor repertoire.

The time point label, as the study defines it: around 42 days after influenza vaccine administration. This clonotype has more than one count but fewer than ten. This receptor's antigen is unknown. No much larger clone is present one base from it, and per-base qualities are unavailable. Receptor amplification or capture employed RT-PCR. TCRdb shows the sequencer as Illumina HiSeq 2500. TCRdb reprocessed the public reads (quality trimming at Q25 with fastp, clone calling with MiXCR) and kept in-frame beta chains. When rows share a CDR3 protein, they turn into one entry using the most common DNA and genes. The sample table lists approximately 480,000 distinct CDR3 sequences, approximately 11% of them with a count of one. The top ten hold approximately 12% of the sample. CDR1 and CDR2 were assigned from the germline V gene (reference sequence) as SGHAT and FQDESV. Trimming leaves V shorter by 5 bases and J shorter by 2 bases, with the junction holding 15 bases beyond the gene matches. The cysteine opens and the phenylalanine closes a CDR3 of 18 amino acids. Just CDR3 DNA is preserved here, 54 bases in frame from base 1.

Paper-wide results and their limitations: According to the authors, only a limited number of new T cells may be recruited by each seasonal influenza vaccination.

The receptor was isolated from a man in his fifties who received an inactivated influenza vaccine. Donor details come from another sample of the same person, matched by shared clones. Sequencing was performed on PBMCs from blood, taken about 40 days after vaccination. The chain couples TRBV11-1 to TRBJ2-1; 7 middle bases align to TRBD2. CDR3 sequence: CASSPQSGASTAYNEQFF. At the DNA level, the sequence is TGTGCCAGCAGCCCTCAAAGCGGGGCTAGCACCGCCTACAATGAGCAGTTCTTC.